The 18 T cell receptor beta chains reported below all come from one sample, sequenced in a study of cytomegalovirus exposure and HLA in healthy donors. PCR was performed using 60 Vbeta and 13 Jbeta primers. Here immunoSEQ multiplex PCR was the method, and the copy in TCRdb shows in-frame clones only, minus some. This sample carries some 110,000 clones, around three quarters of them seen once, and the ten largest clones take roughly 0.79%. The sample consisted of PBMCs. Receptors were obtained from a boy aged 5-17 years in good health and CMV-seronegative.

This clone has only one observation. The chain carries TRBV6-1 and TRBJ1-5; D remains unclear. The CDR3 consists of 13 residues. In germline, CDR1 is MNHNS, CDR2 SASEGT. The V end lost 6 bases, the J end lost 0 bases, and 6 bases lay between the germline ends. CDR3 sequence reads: CASSYVSNQPQHF. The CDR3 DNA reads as TGTGCCAGCAGCTACGTTAGCAATCAGCCCCAGCATTTT.

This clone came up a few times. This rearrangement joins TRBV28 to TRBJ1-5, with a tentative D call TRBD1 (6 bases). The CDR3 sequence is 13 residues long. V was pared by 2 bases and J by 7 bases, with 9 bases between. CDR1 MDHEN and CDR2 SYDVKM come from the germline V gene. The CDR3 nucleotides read TGTGCCAGCAGTTTAATAGGGGGACAGCCCCAGCATTTT. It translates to CASSLIGGQPQHF.

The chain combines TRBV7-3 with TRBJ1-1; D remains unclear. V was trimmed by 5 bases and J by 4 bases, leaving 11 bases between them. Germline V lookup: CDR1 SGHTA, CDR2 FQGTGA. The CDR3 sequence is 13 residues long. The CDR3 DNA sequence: TGTGCCAGCAGCCAACAAAGTGGCACTGAAGCTTTCTTT. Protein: CASSQQSGTEAFF.

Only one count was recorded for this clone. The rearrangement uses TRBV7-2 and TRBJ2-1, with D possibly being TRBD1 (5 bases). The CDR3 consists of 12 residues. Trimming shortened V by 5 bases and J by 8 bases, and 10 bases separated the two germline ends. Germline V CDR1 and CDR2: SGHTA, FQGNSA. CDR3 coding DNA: TGTGCCAGCAGCCTAATGGGGCATGAGCAGTTCTTC. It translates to CASSLMGHEQFF.

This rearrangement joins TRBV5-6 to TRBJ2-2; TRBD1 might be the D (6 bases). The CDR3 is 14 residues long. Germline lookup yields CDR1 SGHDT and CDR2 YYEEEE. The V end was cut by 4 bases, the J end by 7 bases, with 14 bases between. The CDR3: CASSPIDRRGELFF. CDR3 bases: TGTGCCAGCAGCCCGATCGACAGGCGCGGGGAGCTGTTTTTT. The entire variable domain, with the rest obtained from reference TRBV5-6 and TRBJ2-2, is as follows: DAGVTQSPTHLIKTRGQQVTLRCSPKSGHDTVSWYQQALGQGPQFIFQYYEEEERQRGNFPDRFSGHQFPNYSSELNVNALLLGDSALYLCASSPIDRRGELFFGEGSRLTVL.

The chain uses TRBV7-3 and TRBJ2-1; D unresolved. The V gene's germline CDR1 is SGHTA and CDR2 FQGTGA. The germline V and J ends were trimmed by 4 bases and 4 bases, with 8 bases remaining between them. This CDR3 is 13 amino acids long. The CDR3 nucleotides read TGTGCCAGCAGCTATCGGCGGTACAATGAGCAGTTCTTC. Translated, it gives CASSYRRYNEQFF.

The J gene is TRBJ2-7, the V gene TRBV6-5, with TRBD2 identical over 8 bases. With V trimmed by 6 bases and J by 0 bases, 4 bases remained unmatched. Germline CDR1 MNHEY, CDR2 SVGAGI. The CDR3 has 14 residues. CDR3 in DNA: TGTGCCAGCAGACTTAGCGGGAACTCCTACGAGCAGTACTTC. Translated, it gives CASRLSGNSYEQYF.

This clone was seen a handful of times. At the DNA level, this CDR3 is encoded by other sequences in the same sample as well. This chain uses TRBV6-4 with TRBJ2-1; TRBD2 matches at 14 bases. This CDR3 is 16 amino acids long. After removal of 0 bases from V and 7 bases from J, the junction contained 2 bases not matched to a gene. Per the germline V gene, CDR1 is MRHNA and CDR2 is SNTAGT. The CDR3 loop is CASSDSGTSGSNEQFF. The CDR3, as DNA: TGTGCCAGCAGTGACTCCGGGACTAGCGGGAGTAATGAGCAGTTCTTC.

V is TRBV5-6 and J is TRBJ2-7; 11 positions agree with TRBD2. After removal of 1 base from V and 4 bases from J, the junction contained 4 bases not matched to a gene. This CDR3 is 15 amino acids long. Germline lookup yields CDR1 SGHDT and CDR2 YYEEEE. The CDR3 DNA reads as TGTGCCAGCAGCTTGACTAGCGGGAGAGTGTACGAGCAGTACTTC. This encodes CASSLTSGRVYEQYF.

As DNA, the CDR3 is TGTGCCAGCAGCTATACAGGGTCGAAGGAAAAACTGTTTTTT. It yields the protein CASSYTGSKEKLFF. The chain links TRBV2 to TRBJ1-4, with D possibly matching TRBD1 (6 bases). The CDR3 has 14 residues. Germline V gene sequence: CDR1 SNHLY, CDR2 FYNNEI. V was pared by 6 bases and J by 8 bases, with 16 bases between.

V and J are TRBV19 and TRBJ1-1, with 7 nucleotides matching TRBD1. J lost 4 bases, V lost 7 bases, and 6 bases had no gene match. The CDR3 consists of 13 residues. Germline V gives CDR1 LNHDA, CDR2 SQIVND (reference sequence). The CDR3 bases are TGTGCCAGTAAACAGGGGAGCGTCACTGAAGCTTTCTTT. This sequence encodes CASKQGSVTEAFF. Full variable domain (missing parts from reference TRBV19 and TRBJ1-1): DGGITQSPKYLFRKEGQNVTLSCEQNLNHDAMYWYRQDPGQGLRLIYYSQIVNDFQKGDIAEGYSVSREKKESFPLTVTSAQKNPTAFYLCASKQGSVTEAFFGQGTRLTVV.

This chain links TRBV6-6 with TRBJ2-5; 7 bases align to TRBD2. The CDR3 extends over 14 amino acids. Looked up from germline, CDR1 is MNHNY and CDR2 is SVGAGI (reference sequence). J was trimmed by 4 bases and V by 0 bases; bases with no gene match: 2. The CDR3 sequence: CASSYSAGLETQYF. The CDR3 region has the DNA TGTGCCAGCAGTTACTCAGCGGGACTAGAGACCCAGTACTTC.

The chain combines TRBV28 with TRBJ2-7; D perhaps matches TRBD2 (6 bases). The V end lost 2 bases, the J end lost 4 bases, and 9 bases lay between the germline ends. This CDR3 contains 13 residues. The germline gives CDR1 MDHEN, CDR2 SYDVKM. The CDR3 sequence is CASSLGLKYEQYF. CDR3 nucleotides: TGTGCCAGCAGTTTAGGACTAAAATACGAGCAGTACTTC. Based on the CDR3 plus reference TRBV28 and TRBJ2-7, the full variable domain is DVKVTQSSRYLVKRTGEKVFLECVQDMDHENMFWYRQDPGLGLRLIYFSYDVKMKEKGDIPEGYSVSREKKERFSLILESASTNQTSMYLCASSLGLKYEQYFGPGTRLTVT.

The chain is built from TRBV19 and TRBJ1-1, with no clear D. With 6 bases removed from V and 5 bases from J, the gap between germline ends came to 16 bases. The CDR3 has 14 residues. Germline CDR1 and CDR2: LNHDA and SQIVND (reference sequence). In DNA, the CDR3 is TGTGCCAGTAGCGATGGACTACGAGGGACTGAAGCTTTCTTT. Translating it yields CASSDGLRGTEAFF.

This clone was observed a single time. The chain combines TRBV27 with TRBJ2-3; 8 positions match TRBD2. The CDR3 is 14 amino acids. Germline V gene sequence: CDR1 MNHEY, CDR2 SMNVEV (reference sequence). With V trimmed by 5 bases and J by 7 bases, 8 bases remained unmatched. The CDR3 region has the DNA TGTGCCAGCAGTCCGGGGACTAGGGGTCATACGCAGTATTTT. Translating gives CASSPGTRGHTQYF.

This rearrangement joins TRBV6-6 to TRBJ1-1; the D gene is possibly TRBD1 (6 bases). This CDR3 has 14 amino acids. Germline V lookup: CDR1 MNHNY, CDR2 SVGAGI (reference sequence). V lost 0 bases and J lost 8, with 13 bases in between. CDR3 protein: CASSYSIGGAEAFF. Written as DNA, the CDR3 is TGTGCCAGCAGTTACTCTATCGGGGGGGCCGAAGCTTTCTTT.

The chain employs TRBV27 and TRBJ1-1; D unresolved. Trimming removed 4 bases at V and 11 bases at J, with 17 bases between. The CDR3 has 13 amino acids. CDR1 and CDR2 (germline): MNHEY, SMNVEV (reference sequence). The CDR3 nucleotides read TGTGCCAGCAGTTCCCTTCCCCTTCTTCCCGCTTTCTTT. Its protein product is CASSSLPLLPAFF.

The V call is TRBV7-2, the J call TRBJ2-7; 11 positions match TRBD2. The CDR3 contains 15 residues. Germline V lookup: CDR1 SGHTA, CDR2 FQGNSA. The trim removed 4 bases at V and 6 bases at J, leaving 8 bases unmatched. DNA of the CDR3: TGTGCCAGCAGCTCCTTTAGCGGGGGGGTTTCCGAGCAGTACTTC. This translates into CASSSFSGGVSEQYF.